The following is a T cell receptor beta chain sequence with its context. This clonotype was observed many times. No antigen is known for it. No much larger clone is present one base from it, and per-base qualities are unavailable. Naive CD8 T cell libraries were made from around 20,000 to 1,000,000 sorted cells using 10%, 30% or 50% of purified RNA. On a BD FACSAria II, naive CD8 T cells were FACS-sorted as CD8+CD4-CCR7+CD45RA+ and collected into RLT Plus buffer. To test detection sensitivity, Jurkat RNA equal to 9 to 10 TCR copies was added to samples of about 20,000-1,100,000 naive CD8 T cells. CD8 T cells were enriched using RosetteSep CD8+ T Cell Enrichment Cocktail and Ficoll-Paque, and the enriched cells then underwent ACK red cell lysis. This specimen comes from a study of molecular identifiers for immune sequencing clone quantification (dated by TCRdb to 2017 to 2018). The study in broad terms: In a replicate experiment, RNA from around 20,000 or 100,000 naive CD8 T cells was split into five aliquots, four of which were sequenced. CD8 T cells were used in a methods study to benchmark molecular-identifier clustering-based TCR repertoire sequencing (MIDCIRS) and TCR RNA copy counting.

Libraries were built with PCR. These reads were obtained on a NextSeq 500. Bulk TCR libraries were prepared as previously described, using TCR primers listed in Table S5. The Qiagen AllPrep DNA/RNA kit was used to purify total RNA. Before analysis, reads from multiple sequencing runs of the same library were pooled. Per the original workflow: Reads were retained only if the reads had an exact TCR constant sequence, and the retained reads were trimmed to 150 nt and grouped according to their 12-nt molecular barcodes. Reads within each barcode group were sub-clustered using a 15% Levenshtein threshold, and quality-weighted consensus sequences were constructed for each RNA molecule. Non-functional sequences were discarded, and so were lower-count sequences lying one edit away from another sequence. On the basis of fitting two negative binomial distributions, barcode sub-clusters with fewer than 20% of the maximum read count were discarded. TCRdb trimmed public reads at Q25 via fastp, called clones via MiXCR and kept in-frame beta chains. Here each entry gathers all rows of one CDR3 protein and keeps the most common genes and DNA. It is TCRdb's table, rather than the study itself, that gives the V and J calls and clone size. For this sample the table gives 85,000 to 130,000 distinct CDR3 sequences, of which roughly a third were detected only once. The ten largest clones add up to roughly 4.2% of the sample.

Overall study outcomes, separate from this receptor: Clones above 20 RNA copies held over 99% of molecules in CMV-specific effector cells but under 1% in naive cells. Spiked-in Jurkat TCR RNA equivalent to a single cell was reported to be detectable even among over 800,000 naive CD8 T cells. Highly expanded clone sizes could be underestimated because identical TCR molecules may share a barcode. Without barcode sub-clustering, chimeric consensus sequences inflated TCR diversity; chimeras reached as high as 47%. Naive libraries contained spiked-in Jurkat TCR RNA (more than nine copies' worth), which is not part of the donor repertoire. Modeling gave about 3.2 recovered TCR RNA copies per cell versus 7.5 to 10 by digital PCR, implying roughly 30% capture efficiency.

From its cysteine to its phenylalanine, the CDR3 spans 12 amino acids. Kept here is only the CDR3 DNA, which spans 36 bases and is read in frame from base 1. Trimming costs V 3 bases and J 1 base, and their ends lie 3 bases apart. The germline V gene encodes CDR1 MNHEY and CDR2 SMNVEV (reference sequence). The rearranged segments are TRBV27 and TRBJ1-1; no confident D gene assignment can be made. Sequences were obtained from naive CD8+ T cells from blood, with Jurkat cell RNA spiked in. The label giving this sample's cell subset or site can be read as: FACS-sorted CD8+CD4-CCR7+CD45RA+ naive T cells. This sequence was found in a human donor in good health. Some libraries in this study had Jurkat cell RNA spiked in. The CDR3 in this case is CASSFWNTEAFF. The base sequence is TGTGCCAGCAGTTTCTGGAACACTGAAGCTTTCTTT.